These 29 T cell receptor beta chains came from one sample sequenced in a study of regulatory T cells in long-lasting Graves disease. CDR3 regions were amplified by Arm-PCR using iRepertoire HTBI primers to build TCR beta libraries. A single record per CDR3 protein comes from TCRdb applying MiXCR to the multiplex PCR reads. The sample has approximately 440,000 distinct CDR3 sequences, about 20% seen once; the top ten hold roughly 28%. Time point noted: persistent/refractory GD, antithyroid drugs over 5 years with positive TRAb. RNA isolated from PBMCs was used to make the TCR library. The sequences come from peripheral blood mononuclear cells (PBMCs), collected when the disease was refractory, from a patient treated with antithyroid drugs. The receptors stem from a female donor with Graves disease.

There are many counts of this clonotype. The chain joins TRBV6-1 to TRBJ2-7; a possible D gene is TRBD1 (6 bases). Trimming removed 4 bases from V and 5 bases from J, with 12 bases in between. Germline lookup yields CDR1 MNHNS and CDR2 SASEGT. The CDR3 consists of 13 residues. The CDR3 loop is CASSGPQGNEQYF. The CDR3 coding sequence is TGTGCCAGCAGTGGACCGCAGGGGAACGAGCAGTACTTC.

This clonotype was detected a few times. V is TRBV5-1 and J is TRBJ2-6; D uncertain. The V end lost 2 bases, the J end lost 2 bases, and 5 bases lay between the germline ends. The germline CDR1 and CDR2 sequences are SGHRS and YFSETQ. The length of the CDR3 is 14 residues. CDR3: CASSLVAGANVLTF. Here the CDR3 DNA reads TGCGCCAGCAGCTTAGTTGCTGGGGCCAACGTCCTGACTTTC.

The rearrangement uses TRBV6-1 and TRBJ2-7; 11 bases match TRBD1. Trimming at V came to 6 bases and at J to 6 bases, leaving 10 bases not matched to a gene. The length of the CDR3 is 15 residues. The germline gives CDR1 MNHNS, CDR2 SASEGT. CDR3 sequence reads: CASRPAGTGGFEQYF. For the CDR3, the DNA is TGTGCCAGCAGACCTGCCGGGACAGGGGGTTTCGAGCAGTACTTC.

The genes are TRBV30 and TRBJ1-1, with D possibly being TRBD1 (6 bases). The ends were cut back, 0 bases at V and 9 bases at J, with 14 bases in the middle. Germline loops: CDR1 GTSNPN, CDR2 SVGIG (reference sequence). This CDR3 has 13 residues. CDR3: CAWSVQGVGQAFF. The CDR3 DNA reads as TGTGCCTGGAGTGTACAGGGAGTTGGTCAAGCTTTCTTT.

V gene TRBV12-3 or TRBV12-4 combines with J gene TRBJ2-2; a possible D gene is TRBD1 (6 bases). This CDR3 is built from 14 residues. V was cut by 3 bases and J by 7 bases, with 12 bases left in between. The CDR3 loop is CASSFTGKGGELFF. CDR3 nucleotides: TGTGCCAGCAGTTTTACAGGGAAGGGCGGGGAGCTGTTTTTT.

The CDR3 coding sequence is TGTGCCAGCAGTTTAGTGTCGGGACAGCCTTTTTCGAAGGCCAACGTCCTGACTTTC. It translates to CASSLVSGQPFSKANVLTF. This sequence joins TRBV12-3 or TRBV12-4 and TRBJ2-6, with 7 nucleotides matching TRBD1. J lost 6 bases, V lost 1 base, and 15 bases had no gene match. The CDR3 is 19 amino acids.

This rearrangement joins TRBV20-1 to TRBJ2-2, with D perhaps TRBD1 (6 bases). The CDR3 runs to 13 residues. CDR1 is DFQATT, CDR2 SNEGSKA, per germline (reference sequence). V lost 4 bases and J 4 bases, leaving 10 bases between the germline ends. This CDR3 is CSATGTSTGELFF. The CDR3 DNA reads TGCAGTGCTACCGGGACATCCACCGGGGAGCTGTTTTTT.

The J gene is TRBJ2-5, the V gene TRBV7-3, with TRBD2 as a possible D gene (6 bases). CDR1 is SGHTA, CDR2 FQGTGA, per germline. This CDR3 comprises 13 residues. The V end lost 5 bases, the J end lost 4 bases, and 11 bases lay between the germline ends. CDR3 sequence reads: CASSKGLLETQYF. The CDR3 DNA is TGTGCCAGCAGCAAGGGACTCCTAGAGACCCAGTACTTC.

This chain links TRBV12-5 with TRBJ2-2; D remains ambiguous. The CDR3 runs 12 residues. Germline loops: CDR1 LGHNT, CDR2 FRNRAP. V was pared by 2 bases and J by 4 bases, with 2 bases between. The CDR3 bases are TGTGCTAGTGGTTTGCTCACCGGGGAGCTGTTTTTT. Protein: CASGLLTGELFF. The variable domain in full, completed from reference TRBV12-5 and TRBJ2-2, reads DARVTQTPRHKVTEMGQEVTMRCQPILGHNTVFWYRQTMMQGLELLAYFRNRAPLDDSGMPKDRFSAEMPDATLATLKIQPSEPRDSAVYFCASGLLTGELFFGEGSRLTVL.

The genes are TRBV6-5 and TRBJ2-2, with D uncertain. With 2 bases removed from V and 7 bases from J, the gap between germline ends came to 8 bases. The CDR3 loop spans 13 amino acids. Germline V CDR1 and CDR2: MNHEY, SVGAGI. The CDR3 bases are TGTGCCAGCAGTTACGGGGATCACGGGGAGCTGTTTTTT. It specifies CASSYGDHGELFF.

V usage is TRBV29-1 and J usage is TRBJ1-2; D is perhaps TRBD1 (6 bases). The germline V and J ends were trimmed by 7 bases and 7 bases, with 19 bases remaining between them. CDR3 length: 13 residues. CDR1 is SQVTM, CDR2 ANQGSEA, per germline. The CDR3 sequence is CSAPGPGVGGYTF. CDR3 in DNA: TGCAGCGCTCCAGGACCAGGGGTTGGTGGCTACACCTTC.

The chain employs TRBV20-1 and TRBJ2-7, with 8 nucleotides matching TRBD1. Germline assignment: CDR1 DFQATT and CDR2 SNEGSKA (reference sequence). V shed 6 bases and J 5 bases; nucleotides not matched to a gene: 6. CDR3 size: 12 residues. The CDR3 DNA follows: TGCAGTGCCATAACAGGGGGGAACGAGCAGTACTTC. Translating gives CSAITGGNEQYF.

The chain's CDR3 is CSARELQSYEQYF. CDR3 bases: TGCAGTGCTAGAGAACTTCAAAGTTACGAGCAGTACTTC. This chain connects TRBV20-1 to TRBJ2-7; D is unclear. CDR1 DFQATT and CDR2 SNEGSKA come from the germline V gene (reference sequence). Trimming removed 0 bases at V and 4 bases at J, with 10 bases between. This CDR3 comprises 13 residues.

The genes are TRBV5-5 and TRBJ2-7, with TRBD2 as a possible D gene (6 bases). Deletions cut 4 bases from V and 5 bases from J, with 19 bases between. The germline V gene encodes CDR1 SGHKS and CDR2 YYEKEE (reference sequence). The CDR3 runs 15 residues. CDR3 DNA: TGTGCCAGCAGCCCGACACGGGAGCTCATCCACGAGCAGTACTTC. It encodes CASSPTRELIHEQYF.

V gene TRBV6-1 combines with J gene TRBJ2-7; 8 bases map to TRBD2. Germline CDR1 MNHNS, CDR2 SASEGT. The CDR3 is 14 residues long. Losses at the gene ends were 8 bases for V and 6 bases for J; bases not matched to a gene: 12. CDR3 nucleotides: TGTGCCAGCGGATCAAGCGGGAGACCTCTCGAGCAGTACTTC. It specifies CASGSSGRPLEQYF.

The chain employs TRBV28 and TRBJ2-1; weak D call: TRBD2 (5 bases). The CDR3 runs 16 residues. The V end was cut by 3 bases, the J end by 2 bases, with 14 bases between. The germline V gene has CDR1 MDHEN and CDR2 SYDVKM. In nucleotides, the CDR3 is TGTGCCAGCAGTTTTTCAGCGGCGAGGACCTACAATGAGCAGTTCTTC. Amino acid sequence: CASSFSAARTYNEQFF.

This clonotype was detected many times. This rearrangement joins TRBV2 to TRBJ1-1; D is ambiguous. V gave up 3 bases and J gave up 2 bases, with 7 bases separating them. CDR3 size: 13 residues. Germline V gene data show CDR1 as SNHLY and CDR2 as FYNNEI. For the CDR3, the DNA is TGTGCCAGCAGTGAGAGACACAACACTGAAGCTTTCTTT. Translated: CASSERHNTEAFF. Supplemented by reference TRBV2 and TRBJ1-1, the full variable domain reads EPEVTQTPSHQVTQMGQEVILRCVPISNHLYFYWYRQILGQKVEFLVSFYNNEISEKSEIFDDQFSVERPDGSNFTLKIRSTKLEDSAMYFCASSERHNTEAFFGQGTRLTVV.

CDR3 sequence (DNA): TGTGCCAGCAGTGATATATCCGCCAATCAGCCCCAGCATTTT. Translated, it gives CASSDISANQPQHF. The rearrangement uses TRBV2 and TRBJ1-5, with unresolved D. The CDR3 runs 14 residues. Germline V gene data show CDR1 as SNHLY and CDR2 as FYNNEI. The V end lost 3 bases, the J end lost 3 bases, and 9 bases lay between the germline ends.

This clonotype has a handful of counts. This chain joins TRBV30 and TRBJ1-1; D is undetermined. CDR1 GTSNPN and CDR2 SVGIG come from the germline V gene (reference sequence). Trimming removed 4 bases at V and 3 bases at J, with 6 bases between. CDR3 length: 11 amino acids. The CDR3 region has the DNA TGTGCCTGGACCCTAGACACTGAAGCTTTCTTT. It translates to CAWTLDTEAFF.

The J gene is TRBJ1-1, the V gene TRBV28, with a possible D match to TRBD1 (6 bases). CDR3 size: 15 residues. Germline V gene data show CDR1 as MDHEN and CDR2 as SYDVKM. V was clipped by 6 bases and J by 5 bases, with 19 bases between them. This CDR3 reads CASSISRGGATEAFF. The CDR3 region has the DNA TGTGCCAGCAGCATCTCCCGGGGGGGGGCGACTGAAGCTTTCTTT.

This clonotype was counted ten times or more. The J gene is TRBJ1-6, the V gene TRBV28; tentative D call: TRBD1 (5 bases). V was cut by 7 bases and J by 9 bases, with 16 bases left in between. In germline, CDR1 is MDHEN, CDR2 SYDVKM. The CDR3 consists of 14 residues. For the CDR3, the DNA is TGTGCCAGCAACATCAGAGGGGAAGGTTCACCCCTCCACTTT. Amino acids: CASNIRGEGSPLHF.

This rearrangement joins TRBV9 to TRBJ1-6; TRBD1 agrees at 9 bases. CDR3 size: 17 residues. Germline CDR1 SGDLS, CDR2 YYNGEE. J gave up 6 bases and V 0 bases, and 7 bases lay outside the gene matches. The CDR3 sequence: CASSVGSPGQGNSPLHF. The CDR3 DNA sequence: TGTGCCAGCAGCGTAGGCAGTCCGGGACAGGGTAATTCACCCCTCCACTTT. Filled out from reference TRBV9 and TRBJ1-6, the complete variable domain reads DSGVTQTPKHLITATGQRVTLRCSPRSGDLSVYWYQQSLDQGLQFLIQYYNGEERAKGNILERFSAQQFPDLHSELNLSSLELGDSALYFCASSVGSPGQGNSPLHFGNGTRLTVT.

The chain recombines TRBV18 with TRBJ2-2; the D is unclear. The V end lost 2 bases, the J end lost 6 bases, and 10 bases lay between the germline ends. The CDR3 length is 14 residues. In germline, CDR1 is KGHSH, CDR2 LQKENI. The CDR3 nucleotides read TGTGCCAGCTCACCAAGGCCCCGAGCCGGGGAGCTGTTTTTT. It encodes CASSPRPRAGELFF.

This clonotype was seen ten or more times. The genes are TRBV2 and TRBJ2-7, with no clear D. The CDR3 sequence is 14 residues long. CDR1 and CDR2 (germline): SNHLY, FYNNEI. The ends were cut back, 7 bases at V and 0 bases at J, with 13 bases in the middle. The CDR3 loop reads CASTPFQSSYEQYF. The CDR3 DNA is TGTGCCAGCACGCCGTTTCAAAGCTCCTACGAGCAGTACTTC.

CDR3 region: CASSEQTDRTNYGYTF. In DNA form, the CDR3 reads TGTGCCAGCAGCGAGCAGACAGACAGAACCAACTATGGCTACACCTTC. The chain couples TRBV7-9 to TRBJ1-2; the D gene is possibly TRBD1 (5 bases). The V end was cut by 5 bases, the J end by 2 bases, with 18 bases between. This CDR3 is 16 amino acids long. Germline CDR1 SEHNR, CDR2 FQNEAQ (reference sequence). The whole variable domain, filled in from reference TRBV7-9 and TRBJ1-2, reads DTGVSQNPRHKITKRGQNVTFRCDPISEHNRLYWYRQTLGQGPEFLTYFQNEAQLEKSRLLSDRFSAERPKGSFSTLEIQRTEQGDSAMYLCASSEQTDRTNYGYTFGSGTRLTVV.

This clonotype has at least ten counts. The V and J genes are TRBV2 and TRBJ2-7; 12 bases agree with TRBD2. The CDR3 has 16 amino acids. V lost 7 bases and J lost 3; bases outside the gene matches: 10. Germline-derived CDR1 and CDR2 are SNHLY and FYNNEI. This chain's CDR3 is CASNGGGTSGYYEQYF. CDR3 DNA: TGTGCCAGCAATGGAGGGGGGACTAGCGGGTACTACGAGCAGTACTTC.

The chain employs TRBV30 and TRBJ1-1; D ambiguous. Trimming shortened V by 1 base and J by 4 bases, and 13 bases separated the two germline ends. Germline CDR1 is GTSNPN and CDR2 is SVGIG (reference sequence). This CDR3 region has 14 residues. CDR3 protein: CAWSGIGVSTEAFF. The CDR3 DNA sequence: TGTGCCTGGAGTGGTATTGGGGTTTCCACTGAAGCTTTCTTT.

About this clonotype itself: Relative to the germline gene, one junction end is altered; a read error may explain this. The J gene is TRBJ2-5, the V gene TRBV10-3; D possibly uses TRBD1 or TRBD2 (5 bases each). CDR1 is ENHRY and CDR2 is SYGVKD in the germline V gene. The CDR3 spans 16 residues. Here the CDR3 DNA reads TGTGCCATCAGTGGTGAAATACTCGGGGCTGGAGAGGCCCAGTACTTC. It yields the protein CAISGEILGAGEAQYF.

Only a few counts were recorded for this clonotype. The chain is built from TRBV7-9 and TRBJ1-2; no firm D call. CDR3 length: 14 residues. The germline V gene has CDR1 SEHNR and CDR2 FQNEAQ (reference sequence). Trimming removed 3 bases from V and 5 bases from J, with 13 bases in between. The chain's CDR3 is CASSLGRIRYGYTF. The CDR3 DNA follows: TGTGCCAGCAGCTTGGGCAGAATCAGATATGGCTACACCTTC.